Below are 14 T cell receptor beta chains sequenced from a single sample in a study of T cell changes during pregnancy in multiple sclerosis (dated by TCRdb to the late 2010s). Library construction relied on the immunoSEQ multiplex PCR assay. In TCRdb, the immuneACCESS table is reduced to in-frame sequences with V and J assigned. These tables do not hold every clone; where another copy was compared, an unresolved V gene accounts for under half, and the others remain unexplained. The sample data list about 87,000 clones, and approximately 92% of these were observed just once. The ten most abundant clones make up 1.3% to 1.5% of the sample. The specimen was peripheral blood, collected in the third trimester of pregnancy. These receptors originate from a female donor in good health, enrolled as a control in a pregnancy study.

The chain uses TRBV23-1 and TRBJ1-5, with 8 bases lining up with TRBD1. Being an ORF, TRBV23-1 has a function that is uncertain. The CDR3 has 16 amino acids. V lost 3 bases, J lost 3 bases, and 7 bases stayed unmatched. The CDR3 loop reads CASSHPDRAPNQPQHF. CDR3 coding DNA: TGCGCCAGCAGTCACCCGGACAGGGCCCCCAATCAGCCCCAGCATTTT.

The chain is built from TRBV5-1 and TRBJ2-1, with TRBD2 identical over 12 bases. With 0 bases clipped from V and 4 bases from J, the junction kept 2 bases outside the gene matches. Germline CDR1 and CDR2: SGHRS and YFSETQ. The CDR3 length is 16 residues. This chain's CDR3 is CASSLGLAGAYNEQFF. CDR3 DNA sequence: TGCGCCAGCAGCTTGGGACTAGCGGGAGCGTACAATGAGCAGTTCTTC.

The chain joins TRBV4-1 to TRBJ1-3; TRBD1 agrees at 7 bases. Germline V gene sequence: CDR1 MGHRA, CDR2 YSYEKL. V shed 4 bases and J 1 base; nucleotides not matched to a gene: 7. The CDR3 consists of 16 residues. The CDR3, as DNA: TGCGCCAGCAGCCGACAGGGTACCCTTTCTGGAAACACCATATATTTT. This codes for CASSRQGTLSGNTIYF.

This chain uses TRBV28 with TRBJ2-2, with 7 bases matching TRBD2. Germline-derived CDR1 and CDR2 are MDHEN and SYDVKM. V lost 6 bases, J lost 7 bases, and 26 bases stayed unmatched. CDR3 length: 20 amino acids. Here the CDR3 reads CASSNYKFRRESPGDGELFF. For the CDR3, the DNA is TGTGCCAGCAGCAACTACAAGTTTCGGCGGGAGAGTCCGGGAGACGGGGAGCTGTTTTTT.

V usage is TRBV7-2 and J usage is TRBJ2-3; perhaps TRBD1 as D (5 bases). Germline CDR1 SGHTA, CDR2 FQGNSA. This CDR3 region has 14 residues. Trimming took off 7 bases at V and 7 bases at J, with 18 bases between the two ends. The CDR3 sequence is CASTTSAGSHTQYF. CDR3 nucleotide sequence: TGTGCCAGCACCACATCCGCAGGGTCGCATACGCAGTATTTT. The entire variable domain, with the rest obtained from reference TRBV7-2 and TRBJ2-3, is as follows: GAGVSQSPSNKVTEKGKDVELRCDPISGHTALYWYRQSLGQGLEFLIYFQGNSAPDKSGLPSDRFSAERTGGSVSTLTIQRTQQEDSAVYLCASTTSAGSHTQYFGPGTRLTVL.

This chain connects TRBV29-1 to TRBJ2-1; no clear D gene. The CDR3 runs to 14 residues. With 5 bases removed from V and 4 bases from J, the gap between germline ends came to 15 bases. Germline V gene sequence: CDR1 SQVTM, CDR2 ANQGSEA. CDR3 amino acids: CSVRDPDLYNEQFF. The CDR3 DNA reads TGCAGCGTTCGCGACCCCGACTTATACAATGAGCAGTTCTTC.

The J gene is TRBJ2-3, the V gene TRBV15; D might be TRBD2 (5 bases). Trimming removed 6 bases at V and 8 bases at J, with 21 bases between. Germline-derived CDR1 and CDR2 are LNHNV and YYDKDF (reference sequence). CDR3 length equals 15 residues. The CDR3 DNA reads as TGTGCCACCAGTACCCTTACTAGTATCACTGGTACGCAGTATTTT. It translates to CATSTLTSITGTQYF.

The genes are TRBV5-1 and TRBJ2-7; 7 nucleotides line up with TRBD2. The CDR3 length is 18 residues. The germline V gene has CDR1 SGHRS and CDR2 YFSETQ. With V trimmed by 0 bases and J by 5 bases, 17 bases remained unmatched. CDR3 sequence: CASSLGPPLMGGSHEQYF. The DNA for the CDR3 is TGCGCCAGCAGCTTGGGGCCCCCCCTCATGGGCGGGAGCCACGAGCAGTACTTC. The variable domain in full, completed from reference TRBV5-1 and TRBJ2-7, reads KAGVTQTPRYLIKTRGQQVTLSCSPISGHRSVSWYQQTPGQGLQFLFEYFSETQRNKGNFPGRFSGRQFSNSRSEMNVSTLELGDSALYLCASSLGPPLMGGSHEQYFGPGTRLTVT.

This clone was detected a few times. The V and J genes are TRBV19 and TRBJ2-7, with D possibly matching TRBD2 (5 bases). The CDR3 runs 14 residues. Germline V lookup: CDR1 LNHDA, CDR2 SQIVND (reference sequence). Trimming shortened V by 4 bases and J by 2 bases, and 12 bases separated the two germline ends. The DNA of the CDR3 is TGTGCCAGTAGTAGAATTCTAGCCGCCTACGAGCAGTACTTC. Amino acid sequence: CASSRILAAYEQYF.

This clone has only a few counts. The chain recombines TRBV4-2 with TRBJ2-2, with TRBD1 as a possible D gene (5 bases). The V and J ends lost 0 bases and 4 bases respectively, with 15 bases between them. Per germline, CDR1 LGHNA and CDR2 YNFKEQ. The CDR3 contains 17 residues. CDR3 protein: CASSQEGAGITTGELFF. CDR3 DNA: TGTGCCAGCAGCCAAGAAGGGGCTGGGATTACCACCGGGGAGCTGTTTTTT.

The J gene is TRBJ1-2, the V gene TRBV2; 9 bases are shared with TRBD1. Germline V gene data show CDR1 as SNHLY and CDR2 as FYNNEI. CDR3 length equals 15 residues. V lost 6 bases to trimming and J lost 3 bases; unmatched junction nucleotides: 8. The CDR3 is CASSEQGAGDYGYTF. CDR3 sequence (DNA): TGTGCCAGCAGCGAACAGGGGGCTGGGGACTATGGCTACACCTTC.

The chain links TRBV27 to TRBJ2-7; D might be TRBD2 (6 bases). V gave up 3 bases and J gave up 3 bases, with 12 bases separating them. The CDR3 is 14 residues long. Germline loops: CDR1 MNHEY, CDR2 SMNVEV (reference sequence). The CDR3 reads CASSFGVEGYEQYF. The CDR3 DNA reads TGTGCCAGCAGTTTCGGAGTGGAGGGCTACGAGCAGTACTTC.

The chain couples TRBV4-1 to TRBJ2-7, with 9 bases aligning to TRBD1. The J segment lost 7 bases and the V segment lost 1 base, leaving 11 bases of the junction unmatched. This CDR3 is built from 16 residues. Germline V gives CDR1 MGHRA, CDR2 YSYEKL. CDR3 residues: CASSQAQYGQGKEQYF. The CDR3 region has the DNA TGCGCCAGCAGCCAAGCTCAGTACGGACAGGGGAAGGAGCAGTACTTC.

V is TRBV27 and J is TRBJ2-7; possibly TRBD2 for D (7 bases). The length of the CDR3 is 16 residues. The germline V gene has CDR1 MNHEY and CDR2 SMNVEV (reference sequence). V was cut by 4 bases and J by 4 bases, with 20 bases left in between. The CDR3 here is CASSSISTGGGYEQYF. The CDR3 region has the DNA TGTGCCAGCAGTTCCATCTCCACGGGGGGCGGTTACGAGCAGTACTTC.